The rows below give T cell receptor beta chains drawn from one sample of a study of cytomegalovirus exposure and HLA in healthy donors. Here immunoSEQ multiplex PCR was the method, and the copy in TCRdb shows in-frame clones only, minus some. Seen here are 130,000 or so clones, over 60% observed once, and the top ten hold approximately 1.8%. Sequencing input: PBMCs. These receptors were collected from a female donor in good health and CMV-seropositive. Both conserved end residues are part of each CDR3. The order of the fields is J gene, clone size, D gene, CDR3 length, V gene, CDR3 protein, CDR3 DNA. A D gene is named only where the DNA matches it firmly. Clone size is stated in some rows and not others, as once, few, many or a class when expanded.

TRBJ1-3 once . 16 TRBV5-1 CASSLGQASSGNTIYF TGCGCCAGCAGCTTGGGACAGGCTTCCTCTGGAAACACCATATATTTT
TRBJ1-1 . . 13 TRBV11-2 CASSLEEGFKAFF TGTGCCAGCAGCTTAGAGGAGGGGTTTAAAGCTTTCTTT
TRBJ1-2 . TRBD1 16 TRBV2 CASSGGQGEANYGYTF TGTGCCAGCAGTGGGGGACAGGGGGAAGCTAACTATGGCTACACCTTC
TRBJ2-3 . . 13 TRBV7-9 CASSPRVSDTQYF TGTGCCAGCAGCCCCAGGGTATCAGATACGCAGTATTTT
TRBJ1-6 few . 15 TRBV2 CASSGTQGYGSPLHF TGTGCCAGCAGTGGGACACAGGGTTATGGTTCACCCCTCCACTTT
TRBJ2-5 . TRBD2 13 TRBV28 CASSSSGRETQYF TGTGCCAGCAGTTCTAGCGGGAGAGAGACCCAGTACTTC
TRBJ2-7 . . 15 TRBV28 CASSFPPTGFSEQYF TGTGCCAGCAGTTTTCCCCCTACAGGGTTCAGCGAGCAGTACTTC
TRBJ1-1 . . 14 TRBV7-6 CASSGDLSGTEAFF TGTGCCAGCAGCGGAGATCTGTCGGGGACTGAAGCTTTCTTT
TRBJ2-2 . . 14 TRBV7-2 CASSLGGGVGELFF TGTGCCAGCAGCTTAGGGGGAGGAGTCGGGGAGCTGTTTTTT
TRBJ2-1 . TRBD2 13 TRBV7-2 CASSGDYPNEQFF TGTGCCAGCAGCGGGGACTATCCCAATGAGCAGTTCTTC
TRBJ1-6 . . 15 TRBV9 CASSVDRGTNSPLHF TGTGCCAGCAGCGTAGACCGGGGAACGAATTCACCCCTCCACTTT
TRBJ1-4 . . 15 TRBV5-1 CASSLKSGQDEKLFF TGCGCCAGCAGCTTGAAATCAGGTCAGGATGAAAAACTGTTTTTT
TRBJ2-1 . TRBD1 15 TRBV10-3 CAIRETGSNYNEQFF TGTGCCATCAGGGAGACAGGGTCCAACTACAATGAGCAGTTCTTC
TRBJ2-3 . TRBD2 16 TRBV5-1 CASSLESGGVGDTQYF TGCGCCAGCAGCTTGGAAAGCGGGGGGGTCGGGGATACGCAGTATTTT
TRBJ2-7 . TRBD1 15 TRBV6-6 CASSRPGQGIYEQYF TGTGCCAGCAGTCGCCCGGGACAGGGGATCTACGAGCAGTACTTC
TRBJ2-1 . TRBD1 13 TRBV6-1 CASWDRAENEQFF TGTGCCAGTTGGGACAGGGCGGAAAATGAGCAGTTCTTC
TRBJ1-2 . . 13 TRBV15 CATSQRGGYGYTF TGTGCCACCAGCCAAAGGGGGGGCTATGGCTACACCTTC
TRBJ1-3 . TRBD1 17 TRBV7-6 CASSGNPGGFSGNTIYF TGTGCCAGCAGCGGTAACCCAGGGGGCTTCTCTGGAAACACCATATATTTT
TRBJ2-3 . . 14 TRBV6-1 CASSEASGADTQYF TGTGCCAGCAGTGAAGCCTCGGGGGCAGATACGCAGTATTTT
TRBJ2-3 . . 15 TRBV6-6 CASSYSGTSTDTQYF TGTGCCAGCAGTTACTCTGGCACCAGCACAGATACGCAGTATTTT
TRBJ1-5 . . 13 TRBV9 CASSAQGGQPQHF TGTGCCAGCAGCGCCCAGGGAGGTCAGCCCCAGCATTTT
TRBJ2-3 . . 16 TRBV10-3 CAISESGLPSTDTQYF TGTGCCATCAGTGAGTCCGGACTACCCAGCACAGATACGCAGTATTTT
TRBJ1-2 . . 16 TRBV30 CAWISTGTIGSYGYTF TGTGCCTGGATTTCCACAGGGACTATTGGTAGCTATGGCTACACCTTC
TRBJ2-1 . TRBD1 13 TRBV10-3 CAIGGQGAGEQFF TGTGCCATCGGAGGACAGGGGGCAGGTGAGCAGTTCTTC
TRBJ2-7 few . 15 TRBV9 CASSVGSTLPYEQYF TGTGCCAGCAGCGTAGGCTCTACTCTACCCTACGAGCAGTACTTC
TRBJ2-1 . TRBD1 18 TRBV5-5 CASSLGVRQGSSYNEQFF TGTGCCAGCAGCTTGGGAGTCCGACAGGGGAGCTCCTACAATGAGCAGTTCTTC
TRBJ2-7 . TRBD2 16 TRBV5-1 CASSNSGRAYSYEQYF TGCGCCAGCAGCAATAGCGGGAGGGCCTATTCCTACGAGCAGTACTTC
TRBJ2-2 . TRBD2 14 TRBV14 CASRIGTSAGELFF TGTGCCAGCAGGATCGGGACTAGCGCCGGGGAGCTGTTTTTT
TRBJ1-1 . TRBD1 14 TRBV2 CASRTTGDYTEAFF TGTGCCAGCAGGACGACAGGGGATTACACTGAAGCTTTCTTT
TRBJ1-2 few TRBD1 17 TRBV28 CASSFGSGGAGNYGYTF TGTGCCAGCAGTTTTGGGTCAGGGGGCGCGGGTAACTATGGCTACACCTTC